This T cell receptor beta chain was recorded in a study of T-cell reconstitution after alpha-beta-depleted transplantation in children. A TCRbeta library incorporating unique molecular identifiers was prepared. TCRdb itself ran the PCR reads through MiXCR, one entry per CDR3 protein. The table records fewer than 1 million distinct CDR3 sequences, 15% to 20% of them present only once. Remarks on this clonotype: Its antigen is unknown. Since no conserved phenylalanine or tryptophan closes the CDR3, a read error is the likely cause. The DNA is left out, because the CDR3 cannot be placed on it with certainty; the CDR3 is given as TCRdb lists it.

The CDR3 is 13 amino acids long, termini counted. Germline CDR1 reads SGHRS; CDR2 reads YFSETQ. Findings and limits, study-wide: In patients about two months after transplant, alpha-beta T cells reportedly arose from several hundred expanded graft clones. Elevated TCRbeta diversity at day 60 was traced, in some patients, to surviving recipient T cells and thymic progenitors. T-cell counts and diversity were attributed mostly to newly produced T cells one year after transplant.

The V call is TRBV5-1, the J call TRBJ1-2; the table's D call TRBD1 went unverified against the DNA. The sequences come from PBMCs, mostly from graft donor cells, collected 360 days after TCRalphabeta/CD19-depleted stem cell transplant. The clonotype originates from a male patient under 18 who had a stem cell transplant for acute lymphoblastic leukemia, so the T cells may come from the graft donor. The CDR3 loop is CASSLDYGRGRPL.